This entry describes one T cell receptor (beta chain). Its antigen is still unknown. The record originates from a study of CD8 T cells in Susac syndrome. Negative isolation yielded CD8+ and CD4+ T cells; FACS enriched TEMRA cells. Per germline, CDR1 MDHEN and CDR2 SYDVKM. This CDR3 is 15 amino acids long. With V trimmed by 4 bases and J by 9 bases, 9 bases remained unmatched. A quantity of about 0.45 to 1 ug RNA underwent reverse transcription using random hexamers. Amplification of TCR beta CDR3 used immunoSEQ multiplex PCR across 54 Vbeta and 13 Jbeta. TCRdb ran MiXCR on the immunoSEQ multiplex PCR reads and lists one entry per CDR3 protein. Of 160,000 or so distinct CDR3 sequences detected, 94% appear once; the ten largest clones hold just over 0.2%. Study-wide results and limits: An acknowledgment was made by the study that its TCR sequencing and HLA analysis involved relatively few individuals.

Material for sequencing was CD8+ T cells from PBMCs. The chain is built from TRBV28 and TRBJ2-1; TRBD2 aligns across 10 bases. The source of this sequence is a human donor with multiple sclerosis. CDR3 protein: CASSSRTSGAVEQFF. The CDR3 bases are TGTGCCAGCAGTTCCCGAACTAGCGGGGCTGTTGAGCAGTTCTTC.